The following is a T cell receptor beta chain sequence with its context. Original processing notes: Counts of nucleated cells, estimated from reference gene primer amplification, were obtained. The repertoire was sequenced with immunoSEQ multiplex PCR; TCRdb's copy has only in-frame clones and lacks some. The DNA gave D and trimming, while V, J and clone size come from that table. The sample has about 130,000 clones; around 85% are singletons. This sample stems from a study of blood T cell repertoires in COVID-19. Across the whole study: COVID-19 samples from acute and convalescent phases originated in the United States, Italy and Spain. Sources were T cells, B-cell-depleted T cells, or PBMCs; the material itself was cDNA or gDNA.

The material sequenced was peripheral blood. This sequence was found in a woman of 80 years or more with acute or convalescent COVID-19.

CDR3 protein: CASSYSGLAGVYNEQFF. CDR3 in DNA: TGTGCCAGCAGTTACTCCGGACTAGCGGGAGTTTACAATGAGCAGTTCTTC. The chain joins TRBV6-2 or TRBV6-3 to TRBJ2-1; TRBD2 agrees at 13 bases. The trim removed 0 bases at V and 4 bases at J, leaving 3 bases unmatched. The CDR3 covers 17 residues. The V gene's germline CDR1 is MNHEY and CDR2 SVGEGT.